Listed here are 18 T cell receptor beta chains from one sample, sequenced in a study of CD8+ T cells in alopecia areata. It was cDNA, reverse transcribed from extracted RNA, that served as the sequencing template. The assay was immunoSEQ multiplex PCR, and TCRdb's table has in-frame clones only and misses some. The sample lists roughly 200,000 clones, roughly 63% seen once, with about 1.5% in the top ten. The material sequenced was CD4+ T cells sorted from blood, taken at week 0. The source of these receptors is a human donor with alopecia areata.

The V gene is TRBV19, the J gene TRBJ1-1, with 9 bases lining up with TRBD1. The germline V gene has CDR1 LNHDA and CDR2 SQIVND (reference sequence). This CDR3 contains 14 residues. V lost 3 bases, J lost 5 bases, and 4 bases stayed unmatched. In nucleotides, the CDR3 is TGTGCCAGTAGTATCGGACAGGGGTGGACTGAAGCTTTCTTT. It codes for CASSIGQGWTEAFF.

This clone was observed a handful of times. V gene TRBV21-1 combines with J gene TRBJ1-1; the table's D call of TRBD1 was not tested on the DNA. TRBV21-1 constitutes a pseudogene. This CDR3 has 12 amino acids. DNA of the CDR3: TGTGCCAGACAGTGGCCTGACACTGAAGCTTTCTTT. Residues: CARQWPDTEAFF.

In this sample, this clone turned up a few times. J is TRBJ2-3 and V is TRBV6-5, with 7 bases fitting TRBD1. Germline V gives CDR1 MNHEY, CDR2 SVGAGI. The CDR3 loop spans 15 amino acids. V was pared by 5 bases and J by 1 base, with 6 bases of the junction left unmatched. For the CDR3, the DNA is TGTGCCAGCAGTCCTAAAACAGGGGGCACAGATACGCAGTATTTT. Its protein is CASSPKTGGTDTQYF.

V is TRBV29-1 and J is TRBJ2-1; 16 nucleotides agree with TRBD2. V trimming: 6 bases; J trimming: 15 bases; junction bases outside the gene matches: 8. Germline V gene lookup returns CDR1 SQVTM and CDR2 ANQGSEA. The length of the CDR3 is 13 residues. CDR3 bases: TGCAGCGTATCGGGACTAGCGGGGGGGCCGCCGTTCTTC. This gives the protein CSVSGLAGGPPFF.

This sequence joins TRBV29-1 and TRBJ2-3; 7 positions agree with TRBD1. CDR1 and CDR2 (germline): SQVTM, ANQGSEA. With V trimmed by 3 bases and J by 4 bases, 13 bases remained unmatched. The CDR3 covers 16 residues. The CDR3 sequence is CSVDGPDRFRADTQYF. The DNA for the CDR3 is TGCAGCGTTGATGGACCGGACAGGTTTAGGGCAGATACGCAGTATTTT.

The V gene is TRBV4-2, the J gene TRBJ2-3; D uncertain. The CDR3 is 15 residues long. Germline-derived CDR1 and CDR2 are LGHNA and YNFKEQ. Trimming stripped 0 bases from V and 3 bases from J, with 10 bases between. The CDR3 bases are TGTGCCAGCAGCCAAGACGGGCTAGGGACAGATACGCAGTATTTT. This gives the protein CASSQDGLGTDTQYF.

This clone was recorded a few times. This rearrangement joins TRBV7-2 to TRBJ2-5; 15 bases fit TRBD2. The CDR3 sequence is 19 residues long. Germline assignment: CDR1 SGHTA and CDR2 FQGNSA. V gave up 0 bases and J gave up 0 bases; unmatched junction bases: 5. CDR3 DNA: TGTGCCAGCAGCTTAGCCTGGACTAGCGGGGGGGAACACCAAGAGACCCAGTACTTC. Translated: CASSLAWTSGGEHQETQYF.

The table lists this clone with a few counts. This chain links TRBV14 with TRBJ2-1, with 7 bases identical to TRBD2. The CDR3 is 17 residues long. The V gene end was trimmed by 1 base and the J gene end by 7 bases; junction bases not matched to a gene: 13. The germline gives CDR1 SGHDN, CDR2 FVKESK. CDR3 in DNA: TGTGCCAGCAGCCAAGGGTTGGGGACTATCCTAAGTAATGAGCAGTTCTTC. The encoded protein is CASSQGLGTILSNEQFF.

The V and J genes are TRBV5-6 and TRBJ1-6, with a weak D call TRBD1 (6 bases). The CDR3 contains 16 residues. Trimming cost V 4 bases and J 7 bases, with 18 bases left between them. The germline V gene encodes CDR1 SGHDT and CDR2 YYEEEE. The DNA of the CDR3 is TGTGCCAGCAGCCAGAAGGGGGGATCCCACAATTCACCCCTCCACTTT. It yields the protein CASSQKGGSHNSPLHF.

In its sample, this clone was seen many times. This chain links TRBV6-6 with TRBJ2-3; D uncertain. V was cut by 2 bases and J by 3 bases, with 6 bases left in between. Germline assignment: CDR1 MNHNY and CDR2 SVGAGI (reference sequence). CDR3 length: 13 amino acids. DNA of the CDR3: TGTGCCAGCAGTTACGCCATAACAGATACGCAGTATTTT. Its translation is CASSYAITDTQYF.

The sample holds many counts of this clone. The rearrangement uses TRBV7-2 and TRBJ1-1; D remains ambiguous. V was pared by 3 bases and J by 6 bases, with 8 bases between. This CDR3 is 12 amino acids long. Germline-derived CDR1 and CDR2 are SGHTA and FQGNSA. CDR3 sequence: CASSLPGAEAFF. The CDR3 coding sequence is TGTGCCAGCAGCTTGCCGGGAGCTGAAGCTTTCTTT.

The chain carries TRBV9 and TRBJ2-6; no firm D call. The CDR3 is 15 amino acids. Between the trimmed V and J ends, which lost 2 bases and 3 bases, there was a span of 9 bases. CDR1 and CDR2 from the germline V gene are SGDLS and YYNGEE. The CDR3 region has the DNA TGTGCCAGCAGCGTTCAAGGAAGTGGGGCCAACGTCCTGACTTTC. Translation: CASSVQGSGANVLTF. The full variable domain, rest sourced from reference TRBV9 and TRBJ2-6, is DSGVTQTPKHLITATGQRVTLRCSPRSGDLSVYWYQQSLDQGLQFLIQYYNGEERAKGNILERFSAQQFPDLHSELNLSSLELGDSALYFCASSVQGSGANVLTFGAGSRLTVL.

J is TRBJ1-1 and V is TRBV14, with D possibly TRBD1 on 5 matching bases. The germline CDR1 and CDR2 sequences are SGHDN and FVKESK. This CDR3 comprises 14 residues. The V end lost 1 base, the J end lost 6 bases, and 12 bases lay between the germline ends. In nucleotides, the CDR3 is TGTGCCAGCAGCCAAGTAGGGGATGGGGCTGAAGCTTTCTTT. Its translation is CASSQVGDGAEAFF.

The gene calls are TRBV19 and TRBJ2-3; 12 bases map to TRBD2. The CDR3 sequence is 18 residues long. Germline assignment: CDR1 LNHDA and CDR2 SQIVND (reference sequence). After removal of 3 bases from V and 3 bases from J, the junction contained 10 bases not matched to a gene. DNA of the CDR3: TGTGCCAGTAGTATGCGCGTAGGACTAGCGGGATCGACAGATACGCAGTATTTT. This sequence encodes CASSMRVGLAGSTDTQYF.

This clone has a handful of counts. This chain joins TRBV5-1 and TRBJ2-1; 9 nucleotides agree with TRBD2. After removal of 0 bases from V and 6 bases from J, the junction contained 7 bases not matched to a gene. The CDR3 contains 16 residues. Germline-derived CDR1 and CDR2 are SGHRS and YFSETQ. CDR3 sequence: CASSLVVAGGRNEQFF. CDR3 DNA sequence: TGCGCCAGCAGCTTGGTCGTTGCGGGGGGGCGCAATGAGCAGTTCTTC. The full variable domain, with the rest looked up from reference TRBV5-1 and TRBJ2-1, is KAGVTQTPRYLIKTRGQQVTLSCSPISGHRSVSWYQQTPGQGLQFLFEYFSETQRNKGNFPGRFSGRQFSNSRSEMNVSTLELGDSALYLCASSLVVAGGRNEQFFGPGTRLTVL.

This clone was observed a handful of times. The chain uses TRBV7-2 and TRBJ1-2; possibly TRBD1 for D (6 bases). This CDR3 contains 14 residues. Germline assignment: CDR1 SGHTA and CDR2 FQGNSA. V was pared by 5 bases and J by 4 bases, with 14 bases between. CDR3 nucleotide sequence: TGTGCCAGCAGCCCGGACAGCTTCGGCTATGGCTACACCTTC. Translating it yields CASSPDSFGYGYTF.

This clone has more than one count but fewer than ten. A read error may produce the germline difference seen at one junction end. This chain uses TRBV6-5 with TRBJ2-5; 10 positions agree with TRBD2. Germline loops: CDR1 MNHEY, CDR2 SVGAGI. CDR3 length: 15 residues. This CDR3 is CAISALGTSEETQYF. In nucleotides, the CDR3 is TGTGCCATCAGTGCCCTCGGGACTAGCGAAGAGACCCAGTACTTC.

The chain is built from TRBV10-3 and TRBJ2-7; TRBD1 aligns across 9 bases. CDR3 length: 16 residues. The V segment lost 6 bases and the J segment 1 base; nucleotides outside the gene matches: 10. Germline V lookup: CDR1 ENHRY, CDR2 SYGVKD. The CDR3 protein is CAIRETTGTGSYEQYF. The CDR3 coding sequence is TGTGCCATCAGAGAGACCACCGGGACAGGGTCCTACGAGCAGTACTTC.